These 3 T cell receptor beta chains were sequenced from one sample in a study of STAT3 mutations in large granular lymphocyte leukemia. Overall study findings and caveats: At least one immunodominant TCR beta clonotype appeared in every T-cell large granular lymphocyte leukemia patient.

Produced via immunoSEQ multiplex PCR; TCRdb's table is partial and in-frame only. The data show some 30,000 clones, about 90% seen once. These receptors have no known antigen. The sequenced sample was peripheral blood mononuclear cells. The receptors were gathered from a man aged 55 to 70 with T-cell large granular lymphocyte leukemia. Some clones in this sample may be carry-over from other donors' samples.

The chain couples TRBV29-1 to TRBJ2-4; D perhaps matches TRBD2 (5 bases). The CDR3 runs 15 residues. V was trimmed by 5 bases and J by 0 bases, leaving 14 bases between them. The germline V gene encodes CDR1 SQVTM and CDR2 ANQGSEA. CDR3 nucleotide sequence: TGCAGCGTTCGGGAAAATAGATTAGCCAAAAACATTCAGTACTTC. This sequence encodes CSVRENRLAKNIQYF. Complete variable domain (other parts from reference TRBV29-1 and TRBJ2-4): SAVISQKPSRDICQRGTSLTIQCQVDSQVTMMFWYRQQPGQSLTLIATANQGSEATYESGFVIDKFPISRPNLTFSTLTVSNMSPEDSSIYLCSVRENRLAKNIQYFGAGTRLSVL.

This clone was found once. V gene TRBV7-2 combines with J gene TRBJ1-3; D is unresolved. V was trimmed by 5 bases and J by 4 bases, leaving 6 bases between them. Germline V gene data show CDR1 as SGHTA and CDR2 as FQGNSA. The CDR3 consists of 12 residues. DNA for the CDR3: TGTGCCAGCAGCCCCCCGGGAAACACCATATATTTT. Encoded protein: CASSPPGNTIYF.

The chain employs TRBV18 and TRBJ1-3; D is undetermined. Germline loops: CDR1 KGHSH, CDR2 LQKENI. V lost 3 bases, J lost 5 bases, and 17 bases lay in between. The CDR3 consists of 16 residues. In DNA, the CDR3 is TGTGCCAGCTCACCGAGCATGGCCATGAACAGAAACACCATATATTTT. It encodes CASSPSMAMNRNTIYF. Looking up the rest from reference TRBV18 and TRBJ1-3 gives the full variable domain: NAGVMQNPRHLVRRRGQEARLRCSPMKGHSHVYWYRQLPEEGLKFMVYLQKENIIDESGMPKERFSAEFPKEGPSILRIQQVVRGDSAAYFCASSPSMAMNRNTIYFGEGSWLTVV.